This T cell receptor beta chain was recovered during a study of molecular identifiers for immune sequencing clone quantification. Using a CD8+CD4-CCR7+CD45RA+ phenotype, naive CD8 T cells were sorted. Findings and caveats of the study: More than 97% of effector molecules, versus under 1% of naive-cell molecules, belonged to clones above 20 RNA copies.

Bulk libraries came from a prior protocol with listed TCR primers. From the PCR reads, TCRdb called clonotypes with MiXCR, one entry per CDR3 protein. The repertoire consists of over 550,000 distinct CDR3 sequences, with approximately 24% occurring once and the leading ten covering 0.78%. V shed 7 bases, J shed 5 bases, and the junction held 7 bases outside the gene matches. There are 14 residues in the CDR3. Per the germline V gene, CDR1 is GTSNPN and CDR2 is SVGIG (reference sequence). With regard to this clonotype: Its matching antigen is unknown.

Sequencing input: naive CD8+ T cells from blood, with Jurkat cell RNA spiked in. As to subset: FACS-sorted CD8+CD4-CCR7+CD45RA+ naive T cells. The chain is built from TRBV30 and TRBJ1-4, with TRBD1 matching 10 bases. The receptor comes from a human donor in good health. Some libraries in this study had Jurkat cell RNA spiked in. DNA for the CDR3: TGTGCCTCCTCCTGGGGACAGGGGAATGAAAAACTGTTTTTT. Translating gives CASSWGQGNEKLFF.